This entry features one T cell receptor beta chain sequence. Its specificity is not known. This sample was taken from a study of monozygotic twins with inflammatory bowel disease. The study's findings and limits: Relative to healthy twins, IBD patients had fewer clonotypes in common with others, a gap that was especially apparent with disease activity. Discordant twins had repertoire similarity that did not differ from that of concordant twins, possibly from limited power.

This CDR3 spans 13 amino acids. Germline V gives CDR1 SSHAT, CDR2 FNYEAQ (reference sequence). Reanalyzing the 5' RACE reads, TCRdb keeps one entry per CDR3 protein, without DNA. This table lists approximately 150,000 distinct CDR3 sequences. Sequencing was carried out using blood. This chain connects TRBV7-7 to TRBJ2-7. This TCR derives from a human donor with ulcerative colitis or Crohn's disease, or a healthy co-twin of an affected twin (not recorded which). CDR3 in amino acids: CASSLDNTYEQYF. Combining the CDR3 with reference TRBV7-7 and TRBJ2-7 gives the whole variable domain GAGVSQSPRYKVTKRGQDVTLRCDPISSHATLYWYQQALGQGPEFLTYFNYEAQPDKSGLPSDRFSAERPEGSISTLTIQRTEQRDSAMYRCASSLDNTYEQYFGPGTRLTVT.